This T cell receptor beta chain is drawn from a study of control samples from healthy donors and cancer patients. V trimming: 4 bases; J trimming: 8 bases; junction bases outside the gene matches: 10. This CDR3 has 14 amino acids. Germline loops: CDR1 MGHRA, CDR2 YSYEKL. TCRdb keeps only in-frame clones here, not all; method: immunoSEQ multiplex PCR. The table lists some 120,000 clones, approximately 89% of them singletons. The rearrangement uses TRBV4-1 and TRBJ1-2, with 7 bases identical to TRBD1. This receptor was taken from a man in his 60s in good health. Sequencing was performed on blood. The CDR3 region is CASSLKDREGGYTF. The CDR3 DNA follows: TGCGCCAGCAGCCTTAAAGACAGGGAAGGGGGCTACACCTTC.